Below are 30 T cell receptor beta chains sequenced from a single sample in a study of T cells in Graves' hyperthyroidism and ophthalmopathy. TCR beta CDR3 regions were amplified from RNA. When the TCR CDR3 underwent first-round RT-PCR, the HTBI primer set was used. TCRdb processed the multiplex PCR reads anew with MiXCR; each CDR3 protein has one entry. This table has about 560,000 distinct CDR3 sequences, over 15% appearing once. Material for sequencing was blood. Every receptor here comes from a woman under 30 with Graves' hyperthyroidism.

This clonotype has a handful of counts. The V gene is TRBV20-1, the J gene TRBJ2-3; no definite D call. V gave up 4 bases and J gave up 0 bases, with 14 bases separating them. The CDR3 is 15 amino acids. Germline V lookup: CDR1 DFQATT, CDR2 SNEGSKA (reference sequence). The chain's CDR3 is CSAMGLFDSTDTQYF. CDR3 coding DNA: TGCAGTGCTATGGGCCTCTTCGATAGCACAGATACGCAGTATTTT.

This clonotype was detected ten times or more. The chain is built from TRBV20-1 and TRBJ2-7; a weak D match, TRBD2 (6 bases). The CDR3 spans 15 residues. The germline gives CDR1 DFQATT, CDR2 SNEGSKA (reference sequence). The germline V and J ends were trimmed by 3 bases and 0 bases, with 15 bases remaining between them. CDR3 residues: CSASDRLAFSYEQYF. In DNA, the CDR3 is TGCAGTGCTAGTGATCGGCTAGCGTTCTCCTACGAGCAGTACTTC.

This clonotype was seen many times. The gene calls are TRBV20-1 and TRBJ2-5; D gene ambiguous. Germline V CDR1 and CDR2: DFQATT, SNEGSKA (reference sequence). Trimming stripped 0 bases from V and 7 bases from J, with 15 bases between. This CDR3 region has 14 residues. CDR3 sequence (DNA): TGCAGTGCTAGAGATGGCCTACGTCCGGGGACCCAGTACTTC. This codes for CSARDGLRPGTQYF.

This clonotype was seen ten or more times. The CDR3 sequence: CASSLTSGSSYEQYF. As DNA, the CDR3 is TGTGCCAGCAGCCTAACCAGCGGGAGCTCCTACGAGCAGTACTTC. The chain employs TRBV14 and TRBJ2-7; 8 bases are a match to TRBD2. The CDR3 spans 15 residues. Germline CDR1 reads SGHDN; CDR2 reads FVKESK. V lost 4 bases, J lost 0 bases, and 5 bases stayed unmatched.

This clonotype was recorded many times. This chain joins TRBV6-1 and TRBJ1-1; 7 bases fit TRBD1. The CDR3 consists of 14 residues. Germline V gives CDR1 MNHNS, CDR2 SASEGT. V lost 0 bases to trimming and J lost 4 bases; unmatched junction nucleotides: 2. The CDR3 DNA follows: TGTGCCAGCAGTGAAGCGAGGGGGCGCACTGAAGCTTTCTTT. Translated: CASSEARGRTEAFF.

In its sample, this clonotype was seen many times. The chain carries TRBV30 and TRBJ2-3; unclear D gene. Trimming left V 0 bases short and J 4 bases short, with 8 bases between. The CDR3 is made up of 13 amino acids. Germline V gene sequence: CDR1 GTSNPN, CDR2 SVGIG (reference sequence). The CDR3 DNA is TGTGCCTGGAGTGTACTCAATTCAGATACGCAGTATTTT. Residues: CAWSVLNSDTQYF.

This clonotype was recorded at least ten times. The V call is TRBV11-2, the J call TRBJ1-2; 7 nucleotides agree with TRBD1. Germline CDR1 SGHAT, CDR2 FQNNGV. The CDR3 is 13 residues long. With V trimmed by 6 bases and J by 4 bases, 5 bases remained unmatched. The CDR3 loop is CASRGTGAYGYTF. The CDR3 region has the DNA TGTGCCAGCAGAGGAACAGGGGCCTATGGCTACACCTTC.

The chain is built from TRBV2 and TRBJ1-1; perhaps TRBD1 as D (5 bases). The CDR3 has 13 residues. V gave up 8 bases and J gave up 4 bases, with 14 bases separating them. From germline, CDR1 is SNHLY and CDR2 FYNNEI. CDR3 region: CASGRSGGTEAFF. CDR3 coding DNA: TGTGCCAGCGGAAGGTCCGGGGGCACTGAAGCTTTCTTT.

This clonotype was seen a handful of times. The genes are TRBV14 and TRBJ2-6; 12 bases fit TRBD2. Germline assignment: CDR1 SGHDN and CDR2 FVKESK. With V trimmed by 3 bases and J by 0 bases, 3 bases remained unmatched. The CDR3 contains 18 residues. CDR3 region: CASSQPGLAGSGANVLTF. CDR3 bases: TGTGCCAGCAGCCAGCCGGGACTAGCGGGCTCTGGGGCCAACGTCCTGACTTTC.

The table lists this clonotype with many counts. The chain uses TRBV3-1 and TRBJ2-1; no reliable D call. This CDR3 comprises 16 residues. V was pared by 4 bases and J by 6 bases, with 19 bases between. Germline V gene sequence: CDR1 LGHDT, CDR2 YNNKEL (reference sequence). CDR3 residues: CASSPNPSSLLNEQFF. The CDR3, as DNA: TGTGCCAGCAGCCCGAACCCCTCGTCACTTCTCAATGAGCAGTTCTTC.

The chain links TRBV10-1 to TRBJ1-5, with a weak D call TRBD1 (6 bases). This CDR3 is 13 amino acids long. Between the trimmed V and J ends, which lost 3 bases and 9 bases, there was a span of 12 bases. CDR1 and CDR2 from the germline V gene are WNHNN and SYGVQD (reference sequence). In nucleotides, the CDR3 is TGCGCCAGCAGTGACCAGGGGTCTATGCCCCAGCATTTT. This gives the protein CASSDQGSMPQHF.

This clonotype was picked up many times. The V call is TRBV27, the J call TRBJ1-1; D is unresolved. Between the trimmed V and J ends, which lost 8 bases and 4 bases, there was a span of 17 bases. The CDR3 runs 14 residues. Germline V lookup: CDR1 MNHEY, CDR2 SMNVEV (reference sequence). The CDR3 here is CASSLRAERTEAFF. The DNA for the CDR3 is TGTGCCAGCTCCTTGAGAGCGGAACGCACTGAAGCTTTCTTT.

This clonotype has a count of ten or more. The chain joins TRBV20-1 to TRBJ2-7, with D perhaps given as TRBD1 or TRBD2 (5 bases each). This CDR3 region has 12 residues. Germline-derived CDR1 and CDR2 are DFQATT and SNEGSKA (reference sequence). The germline V and J ends were trimmed by 4 bases and 2 bases, with 9 bases remaining between them. CDR3 protein: CSAKRGPYEQYF. For the CDR3, the DNA is TGCAGTGCTAAGAGGGGACCCTACGAGCAGTACTTC.

The table lists this clonotype with a few counts. The chain uses TRBV19 and TRBJ2-5; TRBD2 agrees at 9 bases. V lost 7 bases, J lost 3 bases, and 9 bases stayed unmatched. Per germline, CDR1 LNHDA and CDR2 SQIVND (reference sequence). The CDR3 length is 15 residues. CDR3 coding DNA: TGTGCCAGTAACGAACCGAGCGGGGGGAAAGAGACCCAGTACTTC. Translation: CASNEPSGGKETQYF.

This chain connects TRBV13 to TRBJ2-3; 8 positions match TRBD2. V shed 2 bases and J 1 base; nucleotides not matched to a gene: 17. CDR1 and CDR2 (germline): PRHDT, FYEKMQ (reference sequence). The CDR3 runs to 20 residues. The CDR3 region has the DNA TGTGCCAGCAGCTTATTAACCCCCTTCGGGAGGGCCAGGGGCACAGATACGCAGTATTTT. Protein: CASSLLTPFGRARGTDTQYF. Filled out from reference TRBV13 and TRBJ2-3, the complete variable domain reads AAGVIQSPRHLIKEKRETATLKCYPIPRHDTVYWYQQGPGQDPQFLISFYEKMQSDKGSIPDRFSAQQFSDYHSELNMSSLELGDSALYFCASSLLTPFGRARGTDTQYFGPGTRLTVL.

For this clonotype: With a much larger clone just one base away, this may be a read error. The genes are TRBV18 and TRBJ2-3; 7 bases map to TRBD1. There are 14 residues in the CDR3. Germline-derived CDR1 and CDR2 are KGHSH and LQKENI. This CDR3 is CASSQGVGTDTHYF. DNA for the CDR3: TGTGCCAGCTCGCAGGGGGTTGGCACAGATACGCACTATTTT.

This clonotype has at least ten counts. The gene calls are TRBV15 and TRBJ2-3; 8 bases line up with TRBD2. The CDR3 totals 16 residues. V lost 2 bases, J lost 8 bases, and 12 bases stayed unmatched. Per the germline V gene, CDR1 is LNHNV and CDR2 is YYDKDF (reference sequence). The CDR3 loop reads CATSRPGLAADGTQYF. For the CDR3, the DNA is TGTGCCACCAGCAGACCTGGACTAGCAGCAGATGGTACGCAGTATTTT. The full variable domain, its missing parts supplied by reference TRBV15 and TRBJ2-3, is DAMVIQNPRYQVTQFGKPVTLSCSQTLNHNVMYWYQQKSSQAPKLLFHYYDKDFNNEADTPDNFQSRRPNTSFCFLDIRSPGLGDTAMYLCATSRPGLAADGTQYFGPGTRLTVL.

The J gene is TRBJ1-3, the V gene TRBV20-1; D not certain. CDR1 is DFQATT and CDR2 is SNEGSKA in the germline V gene (reference sequence). V lost 6 bases, J lost 3 bases, and 15 bases lay in between. This CDR3 region has 14 residues. CDR3 DNA: TGCAGTGCACGTGGACGGTTCTATGGAAACACCATATATTTT. Translating gives CSARGRFYGNTIYF.

The chain has TRBV18 and TRBJ2-6; no firm D call. This CDR3 is built from 15 residues. Trimming shortened V by 3 bases and J by 0 bases, and 6 bases separated the two germline ends. In germline, CDR1 is KGHSH, CDR2 LQKENI. In DNA, the CDR3 is TGTGCCAGCTCACCGGCCTCCTCTGGGGCCAACGTCCTGACTTTC. Its protein product is CASSPASSGANVLTF.

The V and J genes are TRBV4-3 and TRBJ2-7; D may be TRBD2 (7 bases). The CDR3 covers 16 residues. Germline CDR1 and CDR2: LGHNA and YSLEER. V lost 0 bases to trimming and J lost 3 bases, with 15 bases between them. CDR3 sequence reads: CASSQDSRGAGYEQYF. The CDR3 DNA is TGCGCCAGCAGCCAAGATTCCCGGGGGGCTGGCTACGAGCAGTACTTC.

At least ten counts were recorded for this clonotype. The CDR3: CASSFQGGGYSTDTQYF. In DNA form, the CDR3 reads TGTGCCAGCAGCTTCCAAGGAGGGGGGTATAGCACAGATACGCAGTATTTT. V is TRBV7-9 and J is TRBJ2-3, with D perhaps being TRBD1 or TRBD2 (6 bases each). The CDR3 runs 17 residues. V was shortened by 3 bases and J by 0 bases, with 16 bases between the two germline ends. Germline V gives CDR1 SEHNR, CDR2 FQNEAQ (reference sequence). Variable domain in full (rest from reference TRBV7-9 and TRBJ2-3): DTGVSQNPRHKITKRGQNVTFRCDPISEHNRLYWYRQTLGQGPEFLTYFQNEAQLEKSRLLSDRFSAERPKGSFSTLEIQRTEQGDSAMYLCASSFQGGGYSTDTQYFGPGTRLTVL.

This clonotype appeared a few times. V usage is TRBV12-3 or TRBV12-4 and J usage is TRBJ2-3, with D maybe TRBD1 (6 bases). V was cut by 1 base and J by 2 bases, with 22 bases left in between. This CDR3 contains 19 residues. CDR3 DNA sequence: TGTGCCAGCAGTTTAGTAACCGGGACATCGGATCAGCACACAGATACGCAGTATTTT. Amino acids: CASSLVTGTSDQHTDTQYF.

The rearrangement uses TRBV12-3 or TRBV12-4 and TRBJ1-5, with a weak D call TRBD1 (5 bases). With 6 bases removed from V and 2 bases from J, the gap between germline ends came to 14 bases. This CDR3 has 15 residues. CDR3 amino acids: CASRGGGVRNQPQHF. The CDR3 nucleotides read TGTGCCAGCAGGGGGGGGGGGGTTCGCAATCAGCCCCAGCATTTT.

The chain is built from TRBV9 and TRBJ2-3, with D maybe TRBD1 (6 bases). The germline gives CDR1 SGDLS, CDR2 YYNGEE. Deletions cut 0 bases from V and 0 bases from J, with 11 bases between. CDR3 length: 16 amino acids. CDR3 sequence (DNA): TGTGCCAGCAGCGTAGCGGTGGGGGCTAGCACAGATACGCAGTATTTT. Its protein product is CASSVAVGASTDTQYF.

This chain joins TRBV20-1 and TRBJ2-1; 7 nucleotides align to TRBD2. Germline CDR1 DFQATT, CDR2 SNEGSKA (reference sequence). This CDR3 comprises 16 residues. V shed 7 bases and J 4 bases; nucleotides not matched to a gene: 16. This CDR3 is CSGGGRAGSRYNEQFF. DNA for the CDR3: TGCAGTGGGGGGGGGAGGGCCGGGAGTCGGTACAATGAGCAGTTCTTC.

This clonotype came up many times. V and J are TRBV20-1 and TRBJ2-5, with 10 bases fitting TRBD2. V shed 2 bases, J shed 1 base, and the junction held 7 bases outside the gene matches. The CDR3 is 16 residues long. The germline V gene has CDR1 DFQATT and CDR2 SNEGSKA (reference sequence). CDR3 nucleotides: TGCAGTGCTAGACGAAAAGGGACTAGCGCCCAAGAGACCCAGTACTTC. It encodes CSARRKGTSAQETQYF.

In the case of this clonotype: One base away lies a much larger clone, so this may be a sequencing read error. V usage is TRBV20-1 and J usage is TRBJ1-5; no clear D. Germline CDR1 is DFQATT and CDR2 is SNEGSKA (reference sequence). The V gene lost 4 bases and the J gene lost 0 bases, with 7 bases spanning the gap. The CDR3 is made up of 13 amino acids. The CDR3 loop reads CSANPGSNQPQHF. The DNA of the CDR3 is TGCAGTGCTAATCCAGGTAGCAATCAGCCCCAGCATTTT.

This clonotype was seen more than once but under ten times. The rearrangement links TRBV20-1 to TRBJ2-1; D may correspond to TRBD1 or TRBD2 (6 bases each). The CDR3 length is 11 residues. Germline loops: CDR1 DFQATT, CDR2 SNEGSKA (reference sequence). V was trimmed by 3 bases and J by 10 bases, leaving 10 bases between them. The CDR3 DNA reads TGCAGTGCTAGTAAGGGGGGAGAGCAGTTCTTC. Translated: CSASKGGEQFF.

This clonotype was seen ten or more times. This chain uses TRBV7-8 with TRBJ2-3; TRBD2 agrees at 10 bases. After removal of 5 bases from V and 4 bases from J, the junction contained 12 bases not matched to a gene. The CDR3 spans 17 residues. Germline values: CDR1 SGHVS, CDR2 FQNEAQ. The chain's CDR3 is CASSPEWLAGVADTQYF. Written as DNA, the CDR3 is TGTGCCAGCAGCCCCGAGTGGCTAGCGGGAGTAGCAGATACGCAGTATTTT.

This clonotype was detected many times. V and J are TRBV10-2 and TRBJ2-3; 7 bases map to TRBD2. The CDR3 has 15 residues. Per the germline V gene, CDR1 is WSHSY and CDR2 is SAAADI. V lost 7 bases to trimming and J lost 2 bases; unmatched junction nucleotides: 9. The CDR3 coding sequence is TGCGCCAGCAAGGCGGGAGCGGAGCTCACAGATACGCAGTATTTT. Translating it yields CASKAGAELTDTQYF.